What follows are 11 T cell receptor beta chains derived from one specimen sequenced in a study of T cells after yellow fever vaccination (dated by TCRdb to about 2019). The library came from 5' RACE. Sequencing relied on an Illumina NovaSeq 6000. TCRdb trimmed the raw reads at Q25, called clones with MiXCR and kept productive beta chains. CDR3 protein sequences are deduplicated, and each keeps its most common genes and DNA. This sample comprises about 300,000 distinct CDR3 sequences, 7.5% to 9% of them detected only once. Of the sample, 3% to 3.5% falls within the top ten clones. Per the publication, the treatment or condition label means: live attenuated yellow fever vaccine strain. Sequenced here: CD4+ T cells sorted from PBMCs, sampled 5 days after the yellow fever booster vaccination. The receptors were gathered from a man between 18 and 29 years old who received the YFV17D yellow fever vaccine.

The rearrangement links TRBV7-8 to TRBJ1-1; D is ambiguous. Germline V lookup: CDR1 SGHVS, CDR2 FQNEAQ. V lost 5 bases and J lost 4, with 5 bases in between. This CDR3 region has 11 residues. The CDR3 DNA sequence: TGTGCCAGCAGCCTATTCACTGAAGCTTTCTTT. Its protein is CASSLFTEAFF.

This clonotype was seen more than once but under ten times. CDR3 sequence (DNA): TGCGCCAGCAGCTTGGCCCCTAGCGGGGGGGGGGCGAATGAGCAGTTCTTC. Translating gives CASSLAPSGGGANEQFF. The chain is built from TRBV5-1 and TRBJ2-1, with TRBD2 matching 12 bases. CDR3 length: 17 amino acids. CDR1 and CDR2 (germline): SGHRS, YFSETQ. V dropped 0 bases and J dropped 7; count of bases not matched to a gene: 8.

This clonotype came up a few times. The chain employs TRBV7-6 and TRBJ1-6, with TRBD1 matching 10 bases. The CDR3 is made up of 19 amino acids. The V gene's germline CDR1 is SGHVS and CDR2 FNYEAQ. After removal of 4 bases from V and 0 bases from J, the junction contained 9 bases not matched to a gene. The CDR3 sequence is CASSSEGTGALSYNSPLHF. The DNA of the CDR3 is TGTGCCAGCAGCTCAGAAGGGACAGGGGCCCTCTCCTATAATTCACCCCTCCACTTT.

V gene TRBV20-1 combines with J gene TRBJ1-6; 11 bases are a match to TRBD1. After removal of 5 bases from V and 8 bases from J, the junction contained 8 bases not matched to a gene. The germline V gene has CDR1 DFQATT and CDR2 SNEGSKA (reference sequence). The CDR3 runs 15 residues. The CDR3 sequence is CSARPGTGGHSPLHF. CDR3 sequence (DNA): TGCAGTGCTCGCCCTGGGACAGGGGGTCATTCACCCCTCCACTTT.

This clonotype has just a few counts. This chain links TRBV4-2 with TRBJ2-3; TRBD2 matches at 9 bases. V gave up 0 bases and J gave up 6 bases; unmatched junction bases: 13. CDR3 length: 18 amino acids. The germline gives CDR1 LGHNA, CDR2 YNFKEQ. CDR3 coding DNA: TGTGCCAGCAGCCAAGATGGGTTTTCGCGGGGGGGCCTTGATACGCAGTATTTT. Translated: CASSQDGFSRGGLDTQYF.

The rearrangement links TRBV18 to TRBJ1-6, with a tentative D call TRBD1 (5 bases). Between the trimmed V and J ends, which lost 6 bases and 7 bases, there was a span of 16 bases. There are 15 residues in the CDR3. Looked up from germline, CDR1 is KGHSH and CDR2 is LQKENI. The DNA of the CDR3 is TGTGCCAGCTCTCTAAGCGTGGGGGAAAATTCACCCCTCCACTTT. This codes for CASSLSVGENSPLHF.

A few counts support this clonotype. The chain has TRBV20-1 and TRBJ1-4, with 8 bases identical to TRBD1. Germline trimming cut 5 bases from V and 6 bases from J; bases unmatched to any gene: 5. The CDR3 has 13 amino acids. The germline V gene encodes CDR1 DFQATT and CDR2 SNEGSKA (reference sequence). In nucleotides, the CDR3 is TGCAGTGCTCCTGACAGGGGAGATGAAAAACTGTTTTTT. It specifies CSAPDRGDEKLFF.

The chain has TRBV9 and TRBJ1-6, with D perhaps TRBD1 (5 bases). CDR1 and CDR2 (germline): SGDLS, YYNGEE. V was cut by 2 bases and J by 3 bases, with 9 bases left in between. The CDR3 contains 15 residues. CDR3 amino acids: CASSVGGSYNSPLHF. The CDR3 coding sequence is TGTGCCAGCAGCGTGGGGGGAAGCTATAATTCACCCCTCCACTTT.

V usage is TRBV18 and J usage is TRBJ1-4, with a weak D call TRBD1 (5 bases). Trimming cost V 4 bases and J 7 bases, with 16 bases left between them. CDR1 is KGHSH and CDR2 is LQKENI in the germline V gene. The CDR3 totals 15 residues. DNA of the CDR3: TGTGCCAGCTCACGCGAGGGGAGAGGGAGTGAAAAACTGTTTTTT. Protein sequence: CASSREGRGSEKLFF.

This clonotype was counted between two and nine times. This chain links TRBV5-1 with TRBJ2-1, with a weak D call TRBD2 (5 bases). Per the germline V gene, CDR1 is SGHRS and CDR2 is YFSETQ. There are 14 residues in the CDR3. V was pared by 3 bases and J by 8 bases, with 15 bases between. The CDR3 DNA reads as TGCGCCAGCAGCTCCTCCGGGATATTGGATGAGCAGTTCTTC. Encoded protein: CASSSSGILDEQFF.

V usage is TRBV18 and J usage is TRBJ2-5, with D unclear. Between the trimmed V and J ends, which lost 5 bases and 2 bases, there was a span of 12 bases. The CDR3 consists of 14 residues. Germline loops: CDR1 KGHSH, CDR2 LQKENI. CDR3 loop: CASSASSVQETQYF. CDR3 DNA: TGTGCCAGCTCAGCATCGTCTGTGCAAGAGACCCAGTACTTC.